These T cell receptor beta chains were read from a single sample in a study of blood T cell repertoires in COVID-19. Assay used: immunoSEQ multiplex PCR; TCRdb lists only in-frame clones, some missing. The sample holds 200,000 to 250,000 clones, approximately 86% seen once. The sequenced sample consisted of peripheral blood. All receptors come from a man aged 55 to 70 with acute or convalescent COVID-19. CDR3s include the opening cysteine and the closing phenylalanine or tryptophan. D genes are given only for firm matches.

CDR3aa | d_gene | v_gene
CASSHGSAGRSRETQYF | . | TRBV3-1/TRBV3-2
CASSPPATYYSNQPQHF | . | TRBV4-3
CASSQEGLAGVNEQFF | TRBD2 | TRBV4-1
CASSLGSETGELFF | . | TRBV5-1
CASSRTGYEQYF | TRBD1 | TRBV7-9
CASSPLGAGEIDTQYF | TRBD2 | TRBV7-9
CASSPLTPGQNYGYTF | TRBD1 | TRBV18
CASSEKPPGRGIGYGYTF | TRBD1 | TRBV2
CASSLLAGSEQYF | TRBD2 | TRBV7-2
CASSQGRGPQETQYF | . | TRBV3-1/TRBV3-2
CASSFRTSGGAGNEQFF | TRBD2 | TRBV5-1
CATNPGYADTQYF | . | TRBV24-1
CASSPTPGQGRNEQFF | TRBD1 | TRBV27
CASSPPQGGLSGANVLTF | . | TRBV10-2
CASSLTGGRDGYTF | TRBD1 | TRBV7-9
CASSSTGLAGEETQYF | TRBD2 | TRBV19
CASSLGTSRSYGYTF | . | TRBV5-8
CASSPGLTNEKLFF | . | TRBV18
CASSQASGAGETQYF | . | TRBV3-1/TRBV3-2
CAWSARTPRDGYTF | . | TRBV30
CATSRDPLAGGETQYF | TRBD2 | TRBV15
CASSPGPGQGARQETQYF | TRBD1 | TRBV28
CASSDKGQPGETQYF | . | TRBV6-2/TRBV6-3
CASSQGVVNYGYTF | TRBD1 | TRBV11-2
CATSDPTGGDKPQHF | TRBD1 | TRBV24-1
CASSPKGSGYEQYF | . | TRBV18
CASSQDPGLMGEAFF | . | TRBV14
CASSPGQAAGNTIYF | TRBD1 | TRBV7-2
CASSIEGTANNEQFF | TRBD1 | TRBV19
CASSPSDRGGYTF | TRBD1 | TRBV12-3/TRBV12-4
CAISARLAGSTDTQYF | TRBD2 | TRBV10-3
CASSYSPGSPELNQPQHF | . | TRBV6-2/TRBV6-3
CSVEDLPGQRNHEQYF | . | TRBV29-1
CASSQVHRGWVEQYF | TRBD1 | TRBV3-1/TRBV3-2
CASSPSTSGGAWGDTQYF | TRBD2 | TRBV18
CASSKQTCGDTQYF | . | TRBV21-1
CASSIDYEAGELFF | . | TRBV19